These 15 T cell receptor beta chains originate from one sample sequenced in a study of CD8 T cells in ankylosing spondylitis. TCRdb redid the calling of the 5' RACE reads with MiXCR, one entry per CDR3 protein. The data hold 150,000 to 200,000 distinct CDR3 sequences, with around 13% observed a single time. Sequenced: blood, either unsorted or a sorted T cell fraction (not recorded which). These receptors all stem from a female donor with ankylosing spondylitis or in good health (not recorded which).

The table lists this clonotype with many counts. The J gene is TRBJ1-6, the V gene TRBV6-2 or TRBV6-3; a possible D gene is TRBD1 (5 bases). This CDR3 region has 13 residues. Deletions cut 6 bases from V and 9 bases from J, with 12 bases between. Looked up from germline, CDR1 is MNHEY and CDR2 is SVGEGT. CDR3 DNA sequence: TGTGCCAGCAGCTCAGACAGAATTTCACCCCTCCACTTT. Its translation is CASSSDRISPLHF.

This clonotype has ten or more counts. The chain links TRBV24-1 to TRBJ2-3, with D possibly being TRBD2 (5 bases). V gave up 4 bases and J gave up 4 bases, with 11 bases separating them. Germline V lookup: CDR1 KGHDR, CDR2 SFDVKD. This CDR3 has 14 amino acids. CDR3: CATSDSGWADTQYF. CDR3 nucleotide sequence: TGTGCCACCAGTGACTCGGGATGGGCAGATACGCAGTATTTT.

This clonotype has ten or more counts. The chain uses TRBV6-2 or TRBV6-3 and TRBJ2-7; a possible D gene is TRBD1 (7 bases). Germline values: CDR1 MNHEY, CDR2 SVGEGT. Trimming took 8 bases from V and 2 from J, leaving 16 bases between them. The CDR3 has 14 amino acids. CDR3 region: CASGGGSFAYEQYF. CDR3 sequence (DNA): TGTGCCAGCGGAGGGGGCTCCTTTGCCTACGAGCAGTACTTC.

This clonotype was recorded at least ten times. The rearrangement joins TRBV20-1 to TRBJ2-7; D is possibly TRBD1 or TRBD2 (5 bases each). Germline-derived CDR1 and CDR2 are DFQATT and SNEGSKA (reference sequence). Trimming took 1 base from V and 5 from J, leaving 9 bases between them. The CDR3 sequence is 12 residues long. This chain's CDR3 is CSARGGADEQYF. CDR3 in DNA: TGCAGTGCTAGAGGAGGGGCGGACGAGCAGTACTTC.

This clonotype was observed at least ten times. V gene TRBV4-3 combines with J gene TRBJ2-2, with TRBD1 identical over 7 bases. The CDR3 is 15 amino acids. V trimming: 2 bases; J trimming: 3 bases; junction bases outside the gene matches: 3. Per the germline V gene, CDR1 is LGHNA and CDR2 is YSLEER. CDR3 residues: CASSQRDSHTGELFF. For the CDR3, the DNA is TGCGCCAGCAGCCAAAGGGACAGTCACACCGGGGAGCTGTTTTTT.

In this sample, this clonotype turned up a few times. This chain connects TRBV20-1 to TRBJ1-2; D gene ambiguous. This CDR3 has 13 residues. Germline V gives CDR1 DFQATT, CDR2 SNEGSKA (reference sequence). V was shortened by 7 bases and J by 0 bases, with 12 bases between the two germline ends. CDR3 sequence (DNA): TGCAGTGTAGGTCAGGTGACTAACTATGGCTACACCTTC. This translates into CSVGQVTNYGYTF.

This clonotype has at least ten counts. The rearrangement links TRBV11-2 to TRBJ2-7, with TRBD1 matching 9 bases. CDR1 and CDR2 from the germline V gene are SGHAT and FQNNGV. The CDR3 sequence is 16 residues long. Germline trimming cut 4 bases from V and 5 bases from J; bases unmatched to any gene: 12. This CDR3 is CASSSHRTGTGNEQYF. The DNA for the CDR3 is TGTGCCAGCAGCTCTCATAGAACCGGGACAGGGAACGAGCAGTACTTC.

The sample holds one count of this clonotype. The genes are TRBV20-1 and TRBJ2-1; the match to TRBD2 covers 9 bases. Looked up from germline, CDR1 is DFQATT and CDR2 is SNEGSKA (reference sequence). The CDR3 covers 17 residues. J gave up 2 bases and V 3 bases, and 11 bases lay outside the gene matches. This CDR3 is CSASGGGAGGTYNEQFF. DNA for the CDR3: TGCAGTGCTAGTGGGGGAGGGGCGGGAGGGACCTACAATGAGCAGTTCTTC.

There are many counts of this clonotype. This chain links TRBV11-2 with TRBJ1-1, with D maybe TRBD1 (6 bases). Germline CDR1 is SGHAT and CDR2 is FQNNGV. Trimming pared 3 bases from V and 1 base from J, leaving 15 bases between. This CDR3 has 16 amino acids. The CDR3 bases are TGTGCCAGCAGCTTTGGACTCCGAGGGGGGAACACTGAAGCTTTCTTT. Residues: CASSFGLRGGNTEAFF.

This clonotype has at least ten counts. This chain joins TRBV5-1 and TRBJ1-6, with 9 bases fitting TRBD1. V was pared by 5 bases and J by 6 bases, with 9 bases of the junction left unmatched. The CDR3 is 16 amino acids. Looked up from germline, CDR1 is SGHRS and CDR2 is YFSETQ. The CDR3 loop reads CASRAGTGGPNSPLHF. The CDR3 coding sequence is TGCGCCAGCAGGGCAGGAACAGGGGGCCCTAATTCACCCCTCCACTTT.

In this sample, this clonotype turned up a few times. This chain's CDR3 is CASSGGQGSYEQYF. The DNA for the CDR3 is TGTGCCAGCAGTGGGGGACAGGGCTCCTACGAGCAGTACTTC. This chain joins TRBV12-3 or TRBV12-4 and TRBJ2-7; TRBD1 aligns across 9 bases. The length of the CDR3 is 14 residues. V was clipped by 5 bases and J by 0 bases; unmatched bases: 2.

At least ten counts were recorded for this clonotype. The chain employs TRBV5-1 and TRBJ2-2, with TRBD2 matching 11 bases. CDR1 is SGHRS and CDR2 is YFSETQ in the germline V gene. The CDR3 sequence is 14 residues long. Unmatched junction bases numbered 4, after V lost 5 bases and J lost 7 bases. The CDR3 is CASRAGLADGELFF. In DNA, the CDR3 is TGCGCCAGCAGGGCGGGACTAGCGGACGGGGAGCTGTTTTTT. Filled out from reference TRBV5-1 and TRBJ2-2, the complete variable domain reads KAGVTQTPRYLIKTRGQQVTLSCSPISGHRSVSWYQQTPGQGLQFLFEYFSETQRNKGNFPGRFSGRQFSNSRSEMNVSTLELGDSALYLCASRAGLADGELFFGEGSRLTVL.

As regards this clonotype: A single base separates this from a much larger clone, so it may be a read error. V usage is TRBV5-1 and J usage is TRBJ2-7; 11 bases line up with TRBD2. The germline V gene encodes CDR1 SGHRS and CDR2 YFSETQ. CDR3 length equals 15 residues. CDR3 bases: TGCTCCAGCAGCTTGGCCACTAGCGGGAGAGACGAGCAGTACTTC. It specifies CSSSLATSGRDEQYF.

This clonotype was observed at least ten times. The V call is TRBV15, the J call TRBJ2-1, with TRBD2 identical over 10 bases. Germline V gene lookup returns CDR1 LNHNV and CDR2 YYDKDF (reference sequence). The CDR3 spans 19 residues. V trimming: 5 bases; J trimming: 0 bases; junction bases outside the gene matches: 13. The CDR3 sequence is CATSGRLSGGPYSYNEQFF. CDR3 bases: TGTGCCACCAGCGGCAGACTTAGCGGGGGGCCCTACTCCTACAATGAGCAGTTCTTC.

This clonotype was counted between two and nine times. Germline and junction disagree at one end, which may indicate a read error. The DNA of the CDR3 is TGTGCCAGCAGTGAGTCGGATCTGGGACTAGCGGGAGTCGGGGAGCTGTTTTTT. Its protein is CASSESDLGLAGVGELFF. The chain couples TRBV10-3 to TRBJ2-2; 14 positions match TRBD2. The germline gives CDR1 ENHRY, CDR2 SYGVKD. The CDR3 contains 18 residues.